This T cell receptor (beta chain) was retrieved from a study of response to subunit inactivated influenza vaccine. Trimming took 0 bases from V and 1 from J, leaving 12 bases between them. The CDR3 contains 17 residues. Per the germline V gene, CDR1 is LGHNA and CDR2 is YNFKEQ. This clonotype was seen repeatedly, ten times or more. What it binds is unknown. TCRdb redid the calling of the RT-PCR reads with MiXCR, one entry per CDR3 protein. The profile shows hundreds of thousands of distinct CDR3 sequences, about 8% of them singletons. Study observations and caveats: That few new T cells are recruited by each seasonal influenza vaccination was the authors' suggestion.

The chain is built from TRBV4-2 and TRBJ2-2, with D possibly matching TRBD1 (6 bases). Source: PBMCs from blood, taken less than 30 months after vaccination. This clonotype was obtained from a man aged 50-75 years who received an inactivated influenza vaccine. CDR3 loop: CASSQDSVGGNTGELFF. The CDR3, as DNA: TGTGCCAGCAGCCAAGATAGTGTAGGGGGGAACACCGGGGAGCTGTTTTTT.